These 28 T cell receptor beta chains originate from one sample sequenced in a study of cytomegalovirus exposure and HLA in healthy donors. Researchers ran the PCR with 60 Vbeta and 13 Jbeta primers. Produced via immunoSEQ multiplex PCR; TCRdb's table is partial and in-frame only. This sample has around 140,000 clones, with around three fifths found just once. The sample comprised PBMCs. These receptors all come from a woman aged 40 to 50 in good health and CMV-seronegative.

The rearrangement uses TRBV27 and TRBJ1-2; the match to TRBD1 covers 8 bases. CDR1 MNHEY and CDR2 SMNVEV come from the germline V gene (reference sequence). The CDR3 has 14 residues. Unmatched junction bases numbered 7, after V lost 6 bases and J lost 4 bases. The CDR3 coding sequence is TGTGCCAGCAGCCCAGGACAGGGAACCTATGGCTACACCTTC. This gives the protein CASSPGQGTYGYTF.

The chain recombines TRBV6-6 with TRBJ1-2; tentative D call: TRBD1 (6 bases). V was pared by 0 bases and J by 7 bases, with 9 bases between. Germline CDR1 is MNHNY and CDR2 is SVGAGI (reference sequence). This CDR3 is 13 amino acids long. The CDR3 region is CASSYSTGGGYTF. As DNA, the CDR3 is TGTGCCAGCAGTTACTCGACAGGCGGTGGCTACACCTTC.

The chain recombines TRBV7-3 with TRBJ1-1; weak D call: TRBD1 (6 bases). From germline, CDR1 is SGHTA and CDR2 FQGTGA. V dropped 5 bases and J dropped 1 base, with 8 bases sitting between them. The CDR3 totals 13 residues. CDR3 bases: TGTGCCAGCAGCGTACAGGGGAACACTGAAGCTTTCTTT. Translating it yields CASSVQGNTEAFF.

Here the CDR3 reads CASSQATTNYGYTF. The CDR3 DNA reads TGCGCCAGCAGCCAGGCTACGACTAACTATGGCTACACCTTC. The gene calls are TRBV5-1 and TRBJ1-2; D unclear. Germline CDR1 and CDR2: SGHRS and YFSETQ. The CDR3 has 14 residues. Trimming took 4 bases from V and 0 from J, leaving 10 bases between them. The complete variable domain, with remaining parts taken from reference TRBV5-1 and TRBJ1-2, reads KAGVTQTPRYLIKTRGQQVTLSCSPISGHRSVSWYQQTPGQGLQFLFEYFSETQRNKGNFPGRFSGRQFSNSRSEMNVSTLELGDSALYLCASSQATTNYGYTFGSGTRLTVV.

In this sample, this clone turned up once. The chain is built from TRBV11-2 and TRBJ1-1; tentative D call: TRBD1 (5 bases). The CDR3 sequence is 12 residues long. Germline V gene lookup returns CDR1 SGHAT and CDR2 FQNNGV. Trimming stripped 1 base from V and 10 bases from J, with 10 bases between. The CDR3 region is CASSLAQVSAFF. The DNA for the CDR3 is TGTGCCAGCAGCTTAGCACAGGTTTCAGCTTTCTTT.

V usage is TRBV7-9 and J usage is TRBJ2-1, with 12 positions matching TRBD2. The trim removed 5 bases at V and 2 bases at J, leaving 1 base unmatched. This CDR3 spans 15 amino acids. CDR1 SEHNR and CDR2 FQNEAQ come from the germline V gene (reference sequence). The CDR3: CASSASGGAYNEQFF. CDR3 in DNA: TGTGCCAGCAGCGCTAGCGGGGGGGCCTACAATGAGCAGTTCTTC.

The rearrangement joins TRBV6-5 to TRBJ2-2, with D unresolved. Trimming cost V 5 bases and J 1 base, with 5 bases left between them. The CDR3 consists of 13 residues. From germline, CDR1 is MNHEY and CDR2 SVGAGI. DNA of the CDR3: TGTGCCAGCAGTGCGAGGAACACCGGGGAGCTGTTTTTT. As protein: CASSARNTGELFF.

This chain joins TRBV5-4 and TRBJ1-2, with TRBD1 matching 7 bases. The V gene end was trimmed by 0 bases and the J gene end by 0 bases; junction bases not matched to a gene: 2. From germline, CDR1 is SGHNT and CDR2 YYREEE (reference sequence). The CDR3 has 15 amino acids. CDR3 residues: CASSLGDRTNYGYTF. The DNA for the CDR3 is TGTGCCAGCAGCTTGGGGGACAGAACTAACTATGGCTACACCTTC. The full variable domain, in which reference TRBV5-4 and TRBJ1-2 provide the parts outside the CDR3, is ETGVTQSPTHLIKTRGQQVTLRCSSQSGHNTVSWYQQALGQGPQFIFQYYREEENGRGNFPPRFSGLQFPNYSSELNVNALELDDSALYLCASSLGDRTNYGYTFGSGTRLTVV.

The gene calls are TRBV2 and TRBJ1-2; 12 bases map to TRBD1. With V trimmed by 3 bases and J by 4 bases, 3 bases remained unmatched. This CDR3 is 15 amino acids long. Germline V gene lookup returns CDR1 SNHLY and CDR2 FYNNEI. The CDR3 nucleotides read TGTGCCAGCAGTGATGGGACAGGGGGCTCCTATGGCTACACCTTC. This translates into CASSDGTGGSYGYTF.

This clone came up once. The V call is TRBV5-1, the J call TRBJ1-4, with TRBD1 matching over 9 bases. Germline V lookup: CDR1 SGHRS, CDR2 YFSETQ. This CDR3 region has 14 residues. J lost 5 bases, V lost 2 bases, and 1 base had no gene match. The DNA for the CDR3 is TGCGCCAGCAGCTTCGGGACAGGGAATGAAAAACTGTTTTTT. This codes for CASSFGTGNEKLFF.

The chain joins TRBV19 to TRBJ1-1, with a weak D call TRBD1 (5 bases). CDR3 size: 14 residues. Germline lookup yields CDR1 LNHDA and CDR2 SQIVND (reference sequence). V was shortened by 4 bases and J by 3 bases, with 12 bases between the two germline ends. This chain's CDR3 is CASSSRPGDTEAFF. CDR3 sequence (DNA): TGTGCCAGTAGTAGCCGGCCGGGGGACACTGAAGCTTTCTTT.

The genes are TRBV19 and TRBJ1-2; 8 bases fit TRBD1. This CDR3 has 14 amino acids. The V segment lost 6 bases and the J segment 4 bases; nucleotides outside the gene matches: 7. Germline CDR1 reads LNHDA; CDR2 reads SQIVND (reference sequence). The CDR3: CASSKTTGAYGYTF. The DNA for the CDR3 is TGTGCCAGTAGCAAGACGACAGGGGCCTATGGCTACACCTTC.

The J gene is TRBJ2-5, the V gene TRBV6-1; 10 bases match TRBD1. This CDR3 spans 14 amino acids. Trimming took 7 bases from V and 4 from J; bases not matched to a gene: 6. The germline V gene has CDR1 MNHNS and CDR2 SASEGT. The CDR3 nucleotides read TGTGCCAGCATAGAGACAGGGGGCAGAGAGACCCAGTACTTC. Translated, it gives CASIETGGRETQYF.

V is TRBV28 and J is TRBJ1-3; D is possibly TRBD1 (6 bases). This CDR3 region has 18 residues. The V end was cut by 8 bases, the J end by 3 bases, with 26 bases between. Per germline, CDR1 MDHEN and CDR2 SYDVKM. CDR3 in DNA: TGTGCCAGCCCGGCCGGACAGTGGTTTTCCGGGGTTGGAAACACCATATATTTT. This codes for CASPAGQWFSGVGNTIYF. Together with reference TRBV28 and TRBJ1-3, the CDR3 gives the full variable domain: DVKVTQSSRYLVKRTGEKVFLECVQDMDHENMFWYRQDPGLGLRLIYFSYDVKMKEKGDIPEGYSVSREKKERFSLILESASTNQTSMYLCASPAGQWFSGVGNTIYFGEGSWLTVV.

V usage is TRBV19 and J usage is TRBJ1-1, with TRBD1 identical over 7 bases. The CDR3 contains 12 residues. The V gene's germline CDR1 is LNHDA and CDR2 SQIVND (reference sequence). The ends lost 6 bases at V and 10 bases at J; junction bases unmatched: 8. The CDR3: CASRGDRPLAFF. In nucleotides, the CDR3 is TGTGCCAGTAGGGGGGACAGACCTTTAGCTTTCTTT.

The rearrangement uses TRBV7-3 and TRBJ1-1; no clear D gene. Germline loops: CDR1 SGHTA, CDR2 FQGTGA. V lost 5 bases and J lost 2, with 9 bases in between. The CDR3 runs 13 residues. As DNA, the CDR3 is TGTGCCAGCAGCCCGACACTTAACACTGAAGCTTTCTTT. Amino acids: CASSPTLNTEAFF. Combining the CDR3 with reference TRBV7-3 and TRBJ1-1 gives the whole variable domain GAGVSQTPSNKVTEKGKYVELRCDPISGHTALYWYRQSLGQGPEFLIYFQGTGAADDSGLPNDRFFAVRPEGSVSTLKIQRTERGDSAVYLCASSPTLNTEAFFGQGTRLTVV.

The chain combines TRBV7-2 with TRBJ2-7; 9 bases are shared with TRBD1. V lost 1 base to trimming and J lost 2 bases; unmatched junction nucleotides: 6. The CDR3 extends over 16 amino acids. The germline CDR1 and CDR2 sequences are SGHTA and FQGNSA. The CDR3 spells CASSLDPGQGAYEQYF. Written as DNA, the CDR3 is TGTGCCAGCAGCTTAGACCCGGGACAGGGAGCCTACGAGCAGTACTTC. Variable domain in full (rest from reference TRBV7-2 and TRBJ2-7): GAGVSQSPSNKVTEKGKDVELRCDPISGHTALYWYRQSLGQGLEFLIYFQGNSAPDKSGLPSDRFSAERTGGSVSTLTIQRTQQEDSAVYLCASSLDPGQGAYEQYFGPGTRLTVT.

The chain combines TRBV21-1 with TRBJ1-1; the table assigns TRBD1, which was not confirmed against the DNA. TRBV21-1 is termed a pseudogene. CDR3 length equals 16 residues. The CDR3: CASSPQGRQVNTEAFF. The CDR3 DNA is TGTGCCAGCAGCCCTCAAGGAAGACAGGTGAACACTGAAGCTTTCTTT.

The chain combines TRBV7-9 with TRBJ1-3; D is uncertain. In germline, CDR1 is SEHNR, CDR2 FQNEAQ (reference sequence). CDR3 length equals 15 residues. With 2 bases removed from V and 0 bases from J, the gap between germline ends came to 8 bases. The CDR3 spells CASSLSEVSGNTIYF. In DNA, the CDR3 is TGTGCCAGCAGCTTATCAGAGGTCTCTGGAAACACCATATATTTT. Based on the CDR3 plus reference TRBV7-9 and TRBJ1-3, the full variable domain is DTGVSQNPRHKITKRGQNVTFRCDPISEHNRLYWYRQTLGQGPEFLTYFQNEAQLEKSRLLSDRFSAERPKGSFSTLEIQRTEQGDSAMYLCASSLSEVSGNTIYFGEGSWLTVV.

V gene TRBV4-1 combines with J gene TRBJ2-1; 9 bases align to TRBD1. Germline-derived CDR1 and CDR2 are MGHRA and YSYEKL. This CDR3 region has 16 residues. Trimming at V came to 3 bases and at J to 9 bases, leaving 12 bases not matched to a gene. This CDR3 is CASSQITGTGSGEQFF. DNA for the CDR3: TGCGCCAGCAGCCAGATCACCGGGACAGGGAGCGGTGAGCAGTTCTTC.

The rearrangement joins TRBV7-9 to TRBJ1-6; D ambiguous. The CDR3 has 15 residues. V was trimmed by 0 bases and J by 14 bases, leaving 17 bases between them. Germline V gives CDR1 SEHNR, CDR2 FQNEAQ (reference sequence). In DNA, the CDR3 is TGTGCCAGCAGCTTAGCGCCCAGGTTGCCGGAGGCCCTCCACTTT. Its protein product is CASSLAPRLPEALHF.

This clone was seen more than once but under ten times. The genes are TRBV5-4 and TRBJ2-3; 8 bases map to TRBD2. The V gene end was trimmed by 4 bases and the J gene end by 2 bases; junction bases not matched to a gene: 21. CDR3 length: 20 residues. Germline CDR1 is SGHNT and CDR2 is YYREEE (reference sequence). In DNA, the CDR3 is TGTGCCAGCAGCCCCGGCCGATTAGCGGGGCACAGGGATTTCACAGATACGCAGTATTTT. The encoded protein is CASSPGRLAGHRDFTDTQYF. The variable domain in full, with the rest retrieved from reference TRBV5-4 and TRBJ2-3, is ETGVTQSPTHLIKTRGQQVTLRCSSQSGHNTVSWYQQALGQGPQFIFQYYREEENGRGNFPPRFSGLQFPNYSSELNVNALELDDSALYLCASSPGRLAGHRDFTDTQYFGPGTRLTVL.

The chain is built from TRBV4-3 and TRBJ2-1; 8 nucleotides agree with TRBD2. The CDR3 is 17 residues long. CDR1 LGHNA and CDR2 YSLEER come from the germline V gene. The ends lost 0 bases at V and 2 bases at J; junction bases unmatched: 6. In DNA form, the CDR3 reads TGCGCCAGCAGCCAAGATCCAGCGGGGGACCCCTACAATGAGCAGTTCTTC. Translating it yields CASSQDPAGDPYNEQFF.

The chain uses TRBV7-2 and TRBJ1-1; D might be TRBD1 (5 bases). The V end was cut by 3 bases, the J end by 4 bases, with 9 bases between. The CDR3 sequence is 13 residues long. Looked up from germline, CDR1 is SGHTA and CDR2 is FQGNSA. CDR3 bases: TGTGCCAGCAGCTTGGACACCGGCACTGAAGCTTTCTTT. Translation gives CASSLDTGTEAFF.

The rearrangement links TRBV6-5 to TRBJ1-2, with D possibly being TRBD1 (6 bases). V lost 7 bases to trimming and J lost 7 bases, with 16 bases between them. From germline, CDR1 is MNHEY and CDR2 SVGAGI. The CDR3 runs to 13 residues. The CDR3 DNA is TGTGCCAGCAAACACAGGGAAGGCAGTGGCTACACCTTC. This codes for CASKHREGSGYTF.

This clone has a handful of counts. The rearrangement links TRBV7-2 to TRBJ2-3, with 9 bases aligning to TRBD2. The CDR3 has 16 amino acids. Germline V gene data show CDR1 as SGHTA and CDR2 as FQGNSA. The V and J ends lost 5 bases and 5 bases, in that order; junction bases with no gene match: 11. CDR3 residues: CASSLLGAGGGDTQYF. The DNA for the CDR3 is TGTGCCAGCAGCCTCCTAGGAGCGGGGGGAGGAGATACGCAGTATTTT.

The J gene is TRBJ1-1, the V gene TRBV15, with a weak D call TRBD1 (5 bases). Germline V gene sequence: CDR1 LNHNV, CDR2 YYDKDF (reference sequence). The CDR3 has 15 residues. V shed 5 bases and J shed 5 bases, with 18 bases lying between them. Written as DNA, the CDR3 is TGTGCCACCAGCTCGGCCGGGGGGGGGATAACTGAAGCTTTCTTT. The encoded protein is CATSSAGGGITEAFF.

This clone showed up just a few times. The chain links TRBV5-1 to TRBJ2-7; D is possibly TRBD1 (6 bases). V dropped 4 bases and J dropped 0 bases, with 11 bases sitting between them. CDR1 is SGHRS, CDR2 YFSETQ, per germline. CDR3 length: 14 amino acids. DNA of the CDR3: TGCGCCAGCAGCCCGCAGGACAGCTCCTACGAGCAGTACTTC. Translation gives CASSPQDSSYEQYF.